This TCR beta chain derives from a study of graft-versus-host responses after intestinal transplantation. Germline V lookup: CDR1 SEHNR, CDR2 FQNEAQ (reference sequence). CDR3 length equals 10 residues. V was trimmed by 6 bases and J by 7 bases, leaving 6 bases between them. This clone was seen more than once but under ten times. Processing of graft tissue released intraepithelial and lamina propria lymphocytes. Generated by immunoSEQ multiplex PCR, the TCRdb table keeps only in-frame clones and is missing some. The sample contains about 15,000 clones, around 69% of which appear only once. The rearrangement joins TRBV7-9 to TRBJ1-1; D unresolved. This receptor was taken from a human patient who received an intestinal transplant, so some T cells may come from the graft donor. Source: ileum tissue, taken 14 days after transplant. CDR3 DNA sequence: TGTGCCAGCAGGGGAGTTGAAGCTTTCTTT. Protein: CASRGVEAFF. The whole variable domain, filled in from reference TRBV7-9 and TRBJ1-1, reads DTGVSQNPRHKITKRGQNVTFRCDPISEHNRLYWYRQTLGQGPEFLTYFQNEAQLEKSRLLSDRFSAERPKGSFSTLEIQRTEQGDSAMYLCASRGVEAFFGQGTRLTVV.